This entry features one T cell receptor (beta chain) sequence. The method was immunoSEQ multiplex PCR; TCRdb's version includes in-frame clones alone and lacks a portion of them. The sample has approximately 39,000 clones; around 89% are singletons. The data are from a study of T cell changes during pregnancy in multiple sclerosis. This CDR3 is 14 amino acids long. V lost 3 bases and J lost 0; bases outside the gene matches: 3. Germline lookup yields CDR1 SQVTM and CDR2 ANQGSEA. The genes are TRBV29-1 and TRBJ2-3, with 7 bases that match TRBD2. The sample consisted of CD4+ T cells from peripheral blood mononuclear cells, taken in the second trimester of pregnancy. This clonotype originated in a female donor with multiple sclerosis, enrolled in a pregnancy study. In DNA, the CDR3 is TGCAGCGTTGACGGAGCGGGGAGCACAGATACGCAGTATTTT. Its protein product is CSVDGAGSTDTQYF.